This T cell receptor (beta chain) came from a study of blood T cell repertoires in COVID-19. Per the germline V gene, CDR1 is SGHTA and CDR2 is FQGNSA. V lost 5 bases and J lost 7, with 17 bases in between. The CDR3 sequence is 14 residues long. This clone is a singleton in its sample. Methods used by the authors: Nucleated cell counts were estimated from reference gene primer amplification. This table comes from immunoSEQ multiplex PCR, and its TCRdb copy is limited to in-frame clones, with some not included. The V and J calls and the clone size are those of that table, but D and trimming were determined from the DNA. The profile shows approximately 300,000 clones, 70% to 90% of them singletons.

The origin of this receptor is a woman aged 30 to 39 who had recovered from COVID-19. Sequenced material: PBMCs or T cells enriched from blood (not recorded which). This chain links TRBV7-2 with TRBJ1-2; perhaps TRBD1 as D (5 bases). CDR3: CASSQSGGTLGYTF. Here the CDR3 DNA reads TGTGCCAGCAGCCAATCGGGCGGGACGCTTGGCTACACCTTC.